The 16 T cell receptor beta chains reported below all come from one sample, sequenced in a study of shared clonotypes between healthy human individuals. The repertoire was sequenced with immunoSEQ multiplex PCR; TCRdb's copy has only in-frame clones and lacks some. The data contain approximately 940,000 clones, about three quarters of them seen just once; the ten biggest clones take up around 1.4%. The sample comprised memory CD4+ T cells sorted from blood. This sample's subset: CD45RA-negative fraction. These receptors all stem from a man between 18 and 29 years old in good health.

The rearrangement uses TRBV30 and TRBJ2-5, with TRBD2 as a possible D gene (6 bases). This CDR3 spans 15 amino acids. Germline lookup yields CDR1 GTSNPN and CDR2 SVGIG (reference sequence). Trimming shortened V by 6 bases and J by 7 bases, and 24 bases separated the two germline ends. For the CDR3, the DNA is TGTGCCTGCCGAGGGTATTGGGAGGCTTTCGGGACCCAGTACTTC. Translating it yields CACRGYWEAFGTQYF.

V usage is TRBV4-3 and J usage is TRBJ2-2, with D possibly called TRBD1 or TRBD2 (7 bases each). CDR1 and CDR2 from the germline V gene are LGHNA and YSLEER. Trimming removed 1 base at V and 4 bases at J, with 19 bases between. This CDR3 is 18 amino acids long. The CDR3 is CASSQAQGGTSSTGELFF. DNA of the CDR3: TGCGCCAGCAGCCAAGCCCAGGGGGGGACATCAAGCACCGGGGAGCTGTTTTTT.

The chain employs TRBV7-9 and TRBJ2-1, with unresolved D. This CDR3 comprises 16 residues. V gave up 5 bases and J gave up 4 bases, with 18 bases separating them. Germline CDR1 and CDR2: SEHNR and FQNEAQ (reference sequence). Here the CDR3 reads CASSHSEGMGYNEQFF. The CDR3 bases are TGTGCCAGCAGCCATAGTGAAGGGATGGGGTACAATGAGCAGTTCTTC.

CDR3 nucleotides: TGTGCCAGCAGGGAGGTCGGGATCTACAATGAGCAGTTCTTC. It translates to CASREVGIYNEQFF. V is TRBV7-2 and J is TRBJ2-1; perhaps TRBD2 as D (5 bases). V shed 6 bases and J shed 3 bases, with 12 bases lying between them. The CDR3 has 14 amino acids. Germline assignment: CDR1 SGHTA and CDR2 FQGNSA.

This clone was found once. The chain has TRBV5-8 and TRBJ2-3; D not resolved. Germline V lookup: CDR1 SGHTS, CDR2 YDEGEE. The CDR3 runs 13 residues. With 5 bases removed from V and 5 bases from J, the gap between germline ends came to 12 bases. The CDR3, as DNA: TGTGCCAGCAGTGGGCAGAAAAGAGATACGCAGTATTTT. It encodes CASSGQKRDTQYF.

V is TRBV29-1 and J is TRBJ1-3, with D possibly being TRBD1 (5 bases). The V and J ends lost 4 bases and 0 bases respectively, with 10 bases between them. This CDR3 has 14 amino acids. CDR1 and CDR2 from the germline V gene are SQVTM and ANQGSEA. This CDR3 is CSVGDSSSGNTIYF. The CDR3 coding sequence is TGCAGCGTTGGTGACAGCAGCTCTGGAAACACCATATATTTT.

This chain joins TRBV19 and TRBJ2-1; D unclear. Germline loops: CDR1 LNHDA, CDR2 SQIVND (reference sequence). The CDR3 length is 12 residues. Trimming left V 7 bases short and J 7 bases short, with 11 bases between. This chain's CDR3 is CASKAWSNEQFF. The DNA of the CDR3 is TGTGCCAGTAAGGCGTGGAGTAATGAGCAGTTCTTC.

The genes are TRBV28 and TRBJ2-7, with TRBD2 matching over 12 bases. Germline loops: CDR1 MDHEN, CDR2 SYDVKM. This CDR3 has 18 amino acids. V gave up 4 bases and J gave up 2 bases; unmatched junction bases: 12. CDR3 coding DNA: TGTGCCAGCAGTTCCCCCGGATCGACTAGCGGGGGCCCCTACGAGCAGTACTTC. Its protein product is CASSSPGSTSGGPYEQYF.

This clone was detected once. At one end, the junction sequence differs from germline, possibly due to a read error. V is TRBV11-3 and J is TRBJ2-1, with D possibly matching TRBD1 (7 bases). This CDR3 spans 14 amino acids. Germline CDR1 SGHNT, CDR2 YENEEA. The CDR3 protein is CASSSGGLYDEQFF. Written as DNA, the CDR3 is TGTGCCAGCAGCTCAGGGGGACTCTACGATGAGCAGTTCTTC.

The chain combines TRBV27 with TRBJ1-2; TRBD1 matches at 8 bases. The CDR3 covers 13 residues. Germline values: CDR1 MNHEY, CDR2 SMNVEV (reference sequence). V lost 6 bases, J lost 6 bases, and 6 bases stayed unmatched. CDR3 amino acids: CASSLRTGNGYTF. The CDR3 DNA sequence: TGTGCCAGCAGCTTGCGGACAGGGAATGGCTACACCTTC.

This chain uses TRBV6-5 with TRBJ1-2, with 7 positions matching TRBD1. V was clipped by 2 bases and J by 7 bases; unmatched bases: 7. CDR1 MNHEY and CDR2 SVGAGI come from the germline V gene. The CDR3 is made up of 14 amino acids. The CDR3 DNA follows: TGTGCCAGCAGTTACGCAGGGGGAATATCTGGCTACACCTTC. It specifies CASSYAGGISGYTF.

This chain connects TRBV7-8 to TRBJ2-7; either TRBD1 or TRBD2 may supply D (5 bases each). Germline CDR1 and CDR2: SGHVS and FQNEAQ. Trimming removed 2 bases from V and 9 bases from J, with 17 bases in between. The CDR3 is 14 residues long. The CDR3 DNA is TGTGCCAGCAGCTTATGGGACGGAATTGGTGGGCAGTACTTC. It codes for CASSLWDGIGGQYF.

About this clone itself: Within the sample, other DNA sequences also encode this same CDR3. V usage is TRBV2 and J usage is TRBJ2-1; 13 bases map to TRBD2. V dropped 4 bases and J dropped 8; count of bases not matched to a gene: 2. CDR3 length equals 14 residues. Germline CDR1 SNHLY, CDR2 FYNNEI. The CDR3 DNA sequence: TGTGCCAGCAGTGGAACTAGCGGGAGGGATGAGCAGTTCTTC. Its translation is CASSGTSGRDEQFF.

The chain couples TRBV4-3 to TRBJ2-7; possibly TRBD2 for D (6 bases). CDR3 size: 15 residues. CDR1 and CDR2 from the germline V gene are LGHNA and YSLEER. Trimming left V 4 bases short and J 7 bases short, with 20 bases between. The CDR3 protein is CASSRSRGGGWEQYF. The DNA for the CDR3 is TGCGCCAGCAGCCGAAGCCGGGGAGGCGGCTGGGAGCAGTACTTC.

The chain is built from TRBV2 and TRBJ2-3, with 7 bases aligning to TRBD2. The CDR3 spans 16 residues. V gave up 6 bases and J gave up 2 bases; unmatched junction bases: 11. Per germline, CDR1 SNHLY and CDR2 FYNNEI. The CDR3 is CASSPAGSGVTDTQYF. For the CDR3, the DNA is TGTGCCAGCAGCCCCGCGGGGAGCGGGGTCACAGATACGCAGTATTTT.

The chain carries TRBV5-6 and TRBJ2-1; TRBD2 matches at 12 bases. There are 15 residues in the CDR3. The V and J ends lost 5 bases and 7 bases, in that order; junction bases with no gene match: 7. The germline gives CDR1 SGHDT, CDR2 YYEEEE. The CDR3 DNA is TGTGCCAGCAGGCCCCTAGCGGGGGGGTTTAATGAGCAGTTCTTC. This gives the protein CASRPLAGGFNEQFF. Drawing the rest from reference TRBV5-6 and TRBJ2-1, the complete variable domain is DAGVTQSPTHLIKTRGQQVTLRCSPKSGHDTVSWYQQALGQGPQFIFQYYEEEERQRGNFPDRFSGHQFPNYSSELNVNALLLGDSALYLCASRPLAGGFNEQFFGPGTRLTVL.